This T cell receptor beta chain was recorded in a study of blood T cells in healthy people across ages (dated by TCRdb to between 2015 and 2016). Regarding the research as a whole: Template switching captured roughly one uniquely barcoded TCR beta cDNA molecule per two T cells in model experiments. The study measured age-related changes in TCR beta repertoire diversity using deep sequencing normalized with unique cDNA molecular identifiers. For two donors (one aged 18 to 30 and one aged 80 or older), the study analyzed two additional independent replicas of 1 million unique cDNA reads from the same blood draw. To avoid experimental bias, donors of different ages were distributed randomly across sequencing lanes. The donors were split into four age groups: young (average around 15 years), middle-aged (roughly 42), aged (about 62) and long-lived (over 80). General study outcomes and caveats: Observed TCR beta diversity per million T cells fell roughly linearly with age, and a significant reduction was already apparent by age around 44. The CMV infection status of donors was not known, potentially confounding age-related changes in expanded clonotypes. Compared with the aged group, the long-lived group had more naive CD4+ T cells, fewer expanded clones and increased TCR diversity, a pattern suggesting age selection. Conclusive comparison of naive and antigen-experienced compartments was prevented by the profiling of bulk unsorted PBMCs. Total diversity estimates from one million sequenced T cells were considered lower bounds and underestimates. A strong correlation was found between observed TCR beta diversity and the percentage of naive T cells measured by flow cytometry.

Libraries were prepared through 5' RACE. Sequenced using an Illumina HiSeq 2500. A second PCR of about 6 to 11 cycles was run with a J-beta primer mix and a sample-barcoded 5' primer. A template-switch 5' adaptor carrying 12 random nucleotides introduced a unique molecular identifier onto each TCR beta cDNA molecule. Each sample yielded at least 3 million CDR3-containing paired-end reads. First-strand cDNA synthesis was performed from all RNA using the Mint cDNA synthesis kit, with priming by a TRBC-specific oligonucleotide. Following uracil-DNA glycosylase treatment, a first 18-cycle PCR with universal primers M1SS and BC2_uni_R was performed on all cDNA. In the paper's pipeline: For normalization, 1 million high-quality reads, each with a distinct molecular identifier, were randomly selected from each sample. Reads with shared molecular identifiers were discarded instead of being binned into consensus sequences. MiTCR, set to a Q25 quality threshold and the strictest error-elimination algorithm, was used for CDR3 identification, clonotype clustering and error correction. Lower-bound total TCR beta diversity was estimated with a nonparametric unseen species model using Euler transformation. The raw public reads went through TCRdb reprocessing: fastp at Q25, MiXCR clone calling, in-frame beta chains kept. A single entry per CDR3 protein holds the most common genes and DNA from its merged rows. TCRdb's processing, not the study's, gives the V and J calls here. This sample gives 550,000 to 700,000 distinct CDR3 sequences in total; approximately 27% of them show up just once. Jointly, the top ten make up less than 20% of the sample.

For this clonotype: Its antigen is unknown. Base qualities are missing; no much larger clone stands one base away.

Including cysteine and phenylalanine, the CDR3 has 13 amino acids. The DNA shown is the 39-base CDR3, in frame from base 1. CDR1 and CDR2, per the germline V gene, are SGDLS and YYNGEE. V is cut by 3 bases and J by 2 bases, and the space between the germline ends is 6 bases. The donors were 40 or so Caucasian individuals from Russia, aged 6 to 90 years, who were systemically healthy. Around 10 milliliters of peripheral blood were collected from each donor into EDTA-treated Vacutainer tubes. PBMCs were isolated by Ficoll-Paque density-gradient centrifugation, with at least 7 million obtained per sample. Trizol reagent was used to extract total RNA from the PBMCs, yielding at least 6 micrograms per sample. The percentages of naive CD45RAhigh/CD27high T cells were determined by flow cytometry on a PBMC aliquot from every donor.

This sequence was found in a woman in her 70s in good health. Sequencing input: blood. This chain is built from TRBV9 and TRBJ1-5, with the D gene call left open. The CDR3 loop reads CASSADGNQPQHF. The DNA sequence reads TGTGCCAGCAGCGCCGACGGCAATCAGCCCCAGCATTTT.